Presented here are 15 T cell receptor beta chains from one specimen sequenced in a study of vaccination and CD4 T cells after COVID-19 (dated by TCRdb to between 2021 and 2023). The treatment or condition label for this specimen denotes: roughly ten-day PBMC culture with coronavirus spike peptide pools or control peptides (ViraFEST assay). Libraries were built with PCR. Sequencer: Illumina iSeq 100. DNA from cultured CD4+ T cells was subjected to TCR sequencing with the Oncomine TCR Beta short-read assay at the Johns Hopkins FTIC core. TCRdb reanalyzed the raw reads on its own, using fastp at Q25 for trimming and MiXCR for clone calling, and kept in-frame beta chains. Each entry merges the rows of one CDR3 protein and shows their most common DNA and genes. The sample data list about 14,000 distinct CDR3 sequences, and 55% to 80% of these were observed just once. The ten most abundant clones make up less than 7% of the sample.

Which antigens these TCRs recognize remains unknown. Sequencing was carried out using CD4+ T cells from blood, cultured in vitro. These receptors were obtained from a human donor who had recovered from COVID-19.

CDR3 sequence reads: CSASYRVGQPQHF. The CDR3 nucleotides read TGCAGTGCTAGCTACAGGGTCGGGCAGCCCCAGCATTTT. The rearrangement links TRBV20-1 to TRBJ1-5; maybe TRBD1 (6 bases). Germline V gives CDR1 DFQATT, CDR2 SNEGSKA (reference sequence). This CDR3 spans 13 amino acids. Trimming removed 3 bases at V and 7 bases at J, with 13 bases between.

The V call is TRBV25-1, the J call TRBJ1-6, with D tentatively TRBD1 (5 bases). CDR1 is MGHDK, CDR2 SYGVNS, per germline. With 10 bases removed from V and 9 bases from J, the gap between germline ends came to 25 bases. CDR3 length: 16 residues. CDR3: CATRAPYKRSTSPLHF. The CDR3, as DNA: TGTGCCACCAGGGCGCCATATAAAAGAAGTACTTCACCCCTCCACTTT.

This chain connects TRBV6-1 to TRBJ2-7; 12 bases are shared with TRBD1. V shed 6 bases and J 4 bases; nucleotides not matched to a gene: 16. CDR1 is MNHNS, CDR2 SASEGT, per germline. The CDR3 is 18 residues long. DNA of the CDR3: TGTGCCAGCAGCATTGCCGGGATCTGGGACAGGGGGCTATACGAGCAGTACTTC. It is translated as CASSIAGIWDRGLYEQYF.

The chain employs TRBV7-3 and TRBJ2-3, with 9 bases aligning to TRBD2. Germline values: CDR1 SGHTA, CDR2 FQGTGA. CDR3 size: 14 residues. The ends lost 5 bases at V and 4 bases at J; junction bases unmatched: 4. CDR3 in DNA: TGTGCCAGCAGCCATAGCGGGAGTCCAGATACGCAGTATTTT. Its translation is CASSHSGSPDTQYF.

The sample holds one count of this clonotype. The chain has TRBV12-5 and TRBJ2-1, with a weak D call TRBD2 (6 bases). In germline, CDR1 is LGHNT, CDR2 FRNRAP. This CDR3 is built from 12 residues. The V gene lost 3 bases and the J gene lost 10 bases, with 10 bases spanning the gap. CDR3 coding DNA: TGTGCTAGTGGTTTCGCGACTAGGGAGCAGTTCTTC. It is translated as CASGFATREQFF.

The chain employs TRBV19 and TRBJ1-2; TRBD1 aligns across 7 bases. CDR1 and CDR2 (germline): LNHDA, SQIVND (reference sequence). There are 16 residues in the CDR3. J lost 8 bases, V lost 3 bases, and 15 bases had no gene match. CDR3 region: CASSMMTGYGLDGYTF. CDR3 in DNA: TGTGCCAGTAGTATGATGACAGGGTACGGCCTGGACGGCTACACCTTC.

The gene calls are TRBV20-1 and TRBJ2-7; TRBD2 is a possible D gene (7 bases). Trimming removed 6 bases at V and 5 bases at J, with 17 bases between. Per the germline V gene, CDR1 is DFQATT and CDR2 is SNEGSKA (reference sequence). The CDR3 runs 13 residues. As DNA, the CDR3 is TGCAGTGCCACCTTTGGGGGGGCTAACGAGCAGTACTTC. Translated: CSATFGGANEQYF.

This chain connects TRBV7-8 to TRBJ2-2; 9 bases agree with TRBD2. This CDR3 comprises 16 residues. V trimming: 8 bases; J trimming: 4 bases; junction bases outside the gene matches: 11. Germline loops: CDR1 SGHVS, CDR2 FQNEAQ. For the CDR3, the DNA is TGTGCCAGCTTAGGTTCGGGCGGGAGGGTCACCGGGGAGCTGTTTTTT. Protein: CASLGSGGRVTGELFF.

DNA of the CDR3: TGTGCCAGCAGTTACTTCAACGAGCAGTACTTC. This translates into CASSYFNEQYF. This chain links TRBV6-5 with TRBJ2-7; D not resolved. Germline loops: CDR1 MNHEY, CDR2 SVGAGI. CDR3 length equals 11 residues. Trimming pared 1 base from V and 5 bases from J, leaving 3 bases between.

The chain joins TRBV6-5 to TRBJ2-7; D may be TRBD2 (5 bases). Trimming removed 3 bases from V and 6 bases from J, with 12 bases in between. CDR3 length equals 13 residues. The germline V gene has CDR1 MNHEY and CDR2 SVGAGI. CDR3 loop: CASSYGVRGEQYF. For the CDR3, the DNA is TGTGCCAGCAGTTATGGGGTTCGGGGCGAGCAGTACTTC.

This chain connects TRBV19 to TRBJ1-1; weak D call: TRBD1 (6 bases). Germline CDR1 and CDR2: LNHDA and SQIVND (reference sequence). V was cut by 7 bases and J by 9 bases, with 21 bases left in between. CDR3 size: 14 residues. CDR3 DNA: TGTGCCAGTACAGTCGCGAGGGGGGGACGAAAAGCTTTCTTT. Residues: CASTVARGGRKAFF. Drawing the rest from reference TRBV19 and TRBJ1-1, the complete variable domain is DGGITQSPKYLFRKEGQNVTLSCEQNLNHDAMYWYRQDPGQGLRLIYYSQIVNDFQKGDIAEGYSVSREKKESFPLTVTSAQKNPTAFYLCASTVARGGRKAFFGQGTRLTVV.

This clonotype was observed once. This rearrangement joins TRBV10-3 to TRBJ1-2, with D uncertain. V was shortened by 0 bases and J by 3 bases, with 11 bases between the two germline ends. This CDR3 comprises 15 residues. CDR1 and CDR2 from the germline V gene are ENHRY and SYGVKD. Here the CDR3 DNA reads TGTGCCATCAGTGAGTCGAGTAACACTTACTATGGCTACACCTTC. Translated, it gives CAISESSNTYYGYTF.

This clonotype counts as large. The rearrangement joins TRBV7-8 to TRBJ1-2; the D gene is possibly TRBD1 (6 bases). The CDR3 totals 15 residues. Germline loops: CDR1 SGHVS, CDR2 FQNEAQ. Trimming left V 4 bases short and J 4 bases short, with 16 bases between. CDR3 in DNA: TGTGCCAGCAGCTCCCGAACAGGGAGTCCCTATGGCTACACCTTC. Translating gives CASSSRTGSPYGYTF.

The table lists this clonotype with a few counts. The rearrangement joins TRBV19 to TRBJ1-2, with TRBD1 matching over 8 bases. The CDR3 is 13 residues long. Trimming at V came to 10 bases and at J to 2 bases, leaving 6 bases not matched to a gene. Germline CDR1 reads LNHDA; CDR2 reads SQIVND (reference sequence). The DNA for the CDR3 is TGTGCCACACGGACAGGGTCGAACTATGGCTACACCTTC. Translated: CATRTGSNYGYTF.

The rearrangement uses TRBV6-2 or TRBV6-3 and TRBJ1-5; D gene ambiguous. In germline, CDR1 is MNHEY, CDR2 SVGEGT. The CDR3 is 12 residues long. V was shortened by 0 bases and J by 6 bases, with 3 bases between the two germline ends. In nucleotides, the CDR3 is TGTGCCAGCAGTTACTCGAGTCAGCCCCAGCATTTT. This sequence encodes CASSYSSQPQHF.